Described below is a single T cell receptor (beta chain) sequence and its context. As yet, its antigen is unknown. These data are taken from a study of cytomegalovirus exposure and HLA in healthy donors. Study conclusions and caveats: The study listed approximately 160 cytomegalovirus-associated TCR beta chains.

Germline trimming cut 0 bases from V and 7 bases from J; bases unmatched to any gene: 8. This CDR3 comprises 15 residues. The germline V gene has CDR1 MNHNY and CDR2 SVGAGI (reference sequence). Only in-frame clones appear in the TCRdb table, and some are missing; sequencing was by immunoSEQ multiplex PCR. The sample records about 67,000 clones, 94% being singletons. This receptor was obtained from a woman aged 18-29 years in good health and CMV-seronegative. V gene TRBV6-6 combines with J gene TRBJ1-2; 7 bases match TRBD1. The source material was PBMCs. The CDR3 DNA is TGTGCCAGCAGTTACTCGACGACAGGGTCTTTTGGCTACACCTTC. It specifies CASSYSTTGSFGYTF.